This TCR beta chain emerged from a study of identical twins. This clonotype was detected only a few times. The V end lost 3 bases, the J end lost 6 bases, and 3 bases lay between the germline ends. Germline V gene data show CDR1 as SQVTM and CDR2 as ANQGSEA. The CDR3 extends over 10 amino acids. TCRdb processed the 5' RACE reads anew with MiXCR; each CDR3 protein has one entry. The sample holds approximately 700,000 distinct CDR3 sequences, roughly 6% seen once. The specimen was naive T cells sorted from blood. The chain is built from TRBV29-1 and TRBJ2-1, with no clear D. The receptor was isolated from a man between 18 and 35 years old in good health. The CDR3, as DNA: TGCAGCGTTGACCGCAATGAGCAGTTCTTC. It translates to CSVDRNEQFF.